The 31 T cell receptor beta chains reported below all come from one sample, sequenced in a study of CD8 T cells in ankylosing spondylitis. Study conclusions and caveats: A motif in TCR beta, a set of eight highly homologous variants, appeared characteristic of ankylosing spondylitis blood.

Antigens for these TCRs are unknown. TCRdb passed the 5' RACE reads through MiXCR, listing each CDR3 protein once. The sample holds some 800,000 distinct CDR3 sequences, approximately 12% seen once. The specimen sequenced was blood, either unsorted or a sorted T cell fraction (not recorded which). The receptors stem from a male donor with ankylosing spondylitis.

The V and J genes are TRBV6-1 and TRBJ2-7; D gene unclear. The CDR3 loop spans 13 amino acids. Trimming took 0 bases from V and 5 from J, leaving 8 bases between them. Germline V gene data show CDR1 as MNHNS and CDR2 as SASEGT. The CDR3: CASSEAALNEQYF. In nucleotides, the CDR3 is TGTGCCAGCAGTGAAGCGGCCCTAAACGAGCAGTACTTC.

The table lists this clonotype with many counts. The rearrangement links TRBV29-1 to TRBJ2-2; D ambiguous. CDR3 size: 14 residues. CDR1 SQVTM and CDR2 ANQGSEA come from the germline V gene. Trimming stripped 5 bases from V and 2 bases from J, with 12 bases between. CDR3 in DNA: TGCAGCGTTCTTAGGACGGCCAACACCGGGGAGCTGTTTTTT. The encoded protein is CSVLRTANTGELFF.

This clonotype was picked up a small number of times. This chain connects TRBV7-2 to TRBJ2-5, with TRBD1 matching 7 bases. CDR3 length equals 14 residues. Germline V CDR1 and CDR2: SGHTA, FQGNSA. V was pared by 4 bases and J by 5 bases, with 7 bases of the junction left unmatched. The CDR3 loop is CASSSPGGRETQYF. The CDR3, as DNA: TGTGCCAGCAGCTCACCAGGGGGACGGGAGACCCAGTACTTC.

In this sample, this clonotype turned up a few times. This chain uses TRBV6-1 with TRBJ2-3; unclear D gene. With 6 bases removed from V and 4 bases from J, the gap between germline ends came to 14 bases. The germline V gene encodes CDR1 MNHNS and CDR2 SASEGT. This CDR3 comprises 14 residues. CDR3 sequence: CASSRKSWADTQYF. CDR3 coding DNA: TGTGCCAGCAGCAGGAAATCATGGGCAGATACGCAGTATTTT.

Only a few counts were recorded for this clonotype. The chain employs TRBV7-6 and TRBJ2-7; TRBD2 matches 8 bases. The CDR3 totals 15 residues. V was pared by 5 bases and J by 3 bases, with 9 bases of the junction left unmatched. The V gene's germline CDR1 is SGHVS and CDR2 FNYEAQ. Here the CDR3 reads CASSDEGTRFYEQYF. The CDR3 region has the DNA TGTGCCAGCAGCGACGAGGGGACTAGGTTCTACGAGCAGTACTTC. Drawing the rest from reference TRBV7-6 and TRBJ2-7, the complete variable domain is GAGVSQSPRYKVTKRGQDVALRCDPISGHVSLYWYRQALGQGPEFLTYFNYEAQQDKSGLPNDRFSAERPEGSISTLTIQRTEQRDSAMYRCASSDEGTRFYEQYFGPGTRLTVT.

This clonotype has at least ten counts. This chain joins TRBV7-2 and TRBJ2-5; perhaps TRBD1 as D (6 bases). This CDR3 region has 15 residues. Germline CDR1 SGHTA, CDR2 FQGNSA. V was shortened by 6 bases and J by 3 bases, with 17 bases between the two germline ends. The CDR3 sequence is CASRNRVGPKETQYF. The CDR3 nucleotides read TGTGCCAGCAGGAACAGGGTAGGCCCAAAAGAGACCCAGTACTTC.

This clonotype appeared a few times. The rearrangement links TRBV27 to TRBJ1-2; a weak D match, TRBD1 (6 bases). This CDR3 contains 15 residues. Deletions cut 5 bases from V and 5 bases from J, with 18 bases between. Germline lookup yields CDR1 MNHEY and CDR2 SMNVEV (reference sequence). CDR3 sequence reads: CASSPGWGARYGYTF. In DNA form, the CDR3 reads TGTGCCAGCAGTCCCGGTTGGGGGGCGCGTTATGGCTACACCTTC.

This clonotype was seen many times. In DNA, the CDR3 is TGTGCCAGCAGTTCCGGAAGTTCTAACTATGGCTACACCTTC. It translates to CASSSGSSNYGYTF. J is TRBJ1-2 and V is TRBV12-3 or TRBV12-4; D is unclear. V was clipped by 4 bases and J by 0 bases, with 9 bases between them. CDR3 length equals 14 residues.

V gene TRBV7-6 combines with J gene TRBJ2-1, with 12 bases identical to TRBD2. V shed 5 bases and J 3 bases; nucleotides not matched to a gene: 8. CDR1 SGHVS and CDR2 FNYEAQ come from the germline V gene. The CDR3 is 17 amino acids. The CDR3 nucleotides are TGTGCCAGCAGCCCCCTAGCGGGAGGGTACTACTACAATGAGCAGTTCTTC. It yields the protein CASSPLAGGYYYNEQFF.

This rearrangement joins TRBV6-1 to TRBJ1-3; possibly TRBD1 for D (6 bases). CDR1 is MNHNS, CDR2 SASEGT, per germline. This CDR3 is 14 amino acids long. V was cut by 6 bases and J by 4 bases, with 13 bases left in between. DNA of the CDR3: TGTGCCAGCAGGCTCAGGGGTGCAGGAAACACCATATATTTT. It codes for CASRLRGAGNTIYF.

The CDR3 reads CASSVGLAGAEQYF. In DNA, the CDR3 is TGCGCCAGCAGCGTAGGACTAGCGGGAGCCGAGCAGTACTTC. The rearrangement links TRBV5-1 to TRBJ2-7, with TRBD2 identical over 13 bases. The ends lost 4 bases at V and 6 bases at J; junction bases unmatched: 4. The CDR3 totals 14 residues. Germline values: CDR1 SGHRS, CDR2 YFSETQ.

This clonotype turned up a few times. This chain joins TRBV28 and TRBJ1-5, with 7 positions matching TRBD1. V was pared by 6 bases and J by 0 bases, with 8 bases of the junction left unmatched. CDR1 and CDR2 from the germline V gene are MDHEN and SYDVKM. This CDR3 is built from 16 residues. The CDR3 loop is CASRIQGSPSNQPQHF. CDR3 coding DNA: TGTGCCAGCAGGATACAGGGGAGTCCTAGCAATCAGCCCCAGCATTTT.

The chain is built from TRBV6-1 and TRBJ2-1, with D maybe TRBD1 (5 bases). CDR1 MNHNS and CDR2 SASEGT come from the germline V gene. Deletions cut 4 bases from V and 0 bases from J, with 10 bases between. This CDR3 comprises 15 residues. The CDR3 region is CASSVTASSYNEQFF. DNA of the CDR3: TGTGCCAGCAGTGTGACAGCCAGCTCCTACAATGAGCAGTTCTTC.

The CDR3: CSAKAPSGRADTQYF. CDR3 DNA sequence: TGCAGTGCAAAGGCCCCTAGCGGAAGGGCAGATACGCAGTATTTT. The J gene is TRBJ2-3, the V gene TRBV20-1; 7 positions agree with TRBD2. CDR3 length: 15 amino acids. The germline CDR1 and CDR2 sequences are DFQATT and SNEGSKA (reference sequence). The trim removed 6 bases at V and 4 bases at J, leaving 13 bases unmatched.

V and J are TRBV3-1 and TRBJ2-5, with D perhaps assigned TRBD1 or TRBD2 (5 bases each). V was pared by 5 bases and J by 5 bases, with 15 bases between. In germline, CDR1 is LGHDT, CDR2 YNNKEL (reference sequence). The CDR3 is made up of 14 amino acids. DNA for the CDR3: TGTGCCAGCAGCGGGGGACCTCGCCGGGAGACCCAGTACTTC. This translates into CASSGGPRRETQYF.

This clonotype occurred a few times. The rearrangement uses TRBV7-9 and TRBJ1-2; D not resolved. Germline V CDR1 and CDR2: SEHNR, FQNEAQ (reference sequence). The CDR3 runs to 14 residues. The germline V and J ends were trimmed by 2 bases and 0 bases, with 7 bases remaining between them. The CDR3 spells CASSLIGTNYGYTF. The CDR3 coding sequence is TGTGCCAGCAGCTTAATAGGAACTAACTATGGCTACACCTTC.

In this sample, this clonotype turned up many times. The CDR3 is CSVPWGGLGPNKETQYF. In nucleotides, the CDR3 is TGCAGCGTCCCATGGGGGGGCTTGGGCCCGAATAAAGAGACCCAGTACTTC. The gene calls are TRBV29-1 and TRBJ2-5, with D maybe TRBD2 (7 bases). The germline V and J ends were trimmed by 6 bases and 3 bases, with 26 bases remaining between them. CDR1 is SQVTM, CDR2 ANQGSEA, per germline. CDR3 length: 17 residues.

This sequence joins TRBV5-1 and TRBJ2-5; D unclear. The CDR3 has 15 amino acids. Trimming pared 0 bases from V and 3 bases from J, leaving 12 bases between. Germline V gives CDR1 SGHRS, CDR2 YFSETQ. The CDR3 bases are TGCGCCAGCAGCTTGGGCAGTCAACCAGAAGAGACCCAGTACTTC. Translating it yields CASSLGSQPEETQYF.

CDR3 DNA sequence: TGTGCCAGTAGTCAATCCGGGACAGGGAGCTACGAGCAGTACTTC. Its protein is CASSQSGTGSYEQYF. V is TRBV19 and J is TRBJ2-7, with 9 bases identical to TRBD1. After removal of 5 bases from V and 3 bases from J, the junction contained 8 bases not matched to a gene. The CDR3 is made up of 15 amino acids. Germline V gives CDR1 LNHDA, CDR2 SQIVND (reference sequence).

This clonotype has a count of ten or more. The rearrangement joins TRBV20-1 to TRBJ2-5; TRBD2 matches 8 bases. The CDR3 contains 14 residues. The V gene's germline CDR1 is DFQATT and CDR2 SNEGSKA (reference sequence). V was pared by 1 base and J by 3 bases, with 4 bases of the junction left unmatched. The CDR3 loop is CSARVAGGEETQYF. In nucleotides, the CDR3 is TGCAGTGCTAGAGTGGCGGGGGGCGAAGAGACCCAGTACTTC.

There are a few counts of this clonotype. This chain links TRBV27 with TRBJ2-6; D unresolved. The germline gives CDR1 MNHEY, CDR2 SMNVEV (reference sequence). The V and J ends lost 6 bases and 1 base respectively, with 10 bases between them. CDR3 length: 15 amino acids. The CDR3 coding sequence is TGTGCCAGCAGCCTAGGGTGGTCTGGGGCCAACGTCCTGACTTTC. Translation gives CASSLGWSGANVLTF.

This clonotype has a count of ten or more. J is TRBJ1-2 and V is TRBV5-1; D is possibly TRBD1 (5 bases). V lost 3 bases, J lost 4 bases, and 10 bases lay in between. Per germline, CDR1 SGHRS and CDR2 YFSETQ. The CDR3 is made up of 13 amino acids. The CDR3 is CASSWGLLYGYTF. The DNA of the CDR3 is TGCGCCAGCAGCTGGGGACTGCTCTATGGCTACACCTTC.

J is TRBJ2-2 and V is TRBV7-3; D might be TRBD2 (6 bases). The CDR3 consists of 16 residues. Germline V CDR1 and CDR2: SGHTA, FQGTGA. V lost 5 bases to trimming and J lost 0 bases, with 13 bases between them. The CDR3 is CASSPFGGTNTGELFF. The CDR3 bases are TGTGCCAGCAGCCCCTTCGGGGGAACGAACACCGGGGAGCTGTTTTTT.

This clonotype came up many times. The CDR3 loop is CSARDRVTASYEQYF. The DNA for the CDR3 is TGCAGTGCTAGAGATCGTGTGACAGCCTCCTACGAGCAGTACTTC. This rearrangement joins TRBV20-1 to TRBJ2-7; TRBD1 might be the D (5 bases). The CDR3 runs to 15 residues. Germline CDR1 DFQATT, CDR2 SNEGSKA (reference sequence). Trimming removed 0 bases at V and 0 bases at J, with 12 bases between.

The CDR3 DNA is TGCAGCGTTGTGACAGGTCCGAACACTGAAGCTTTCTTT. It codes for CSVVTGPNTEAFF. The V gene is TRBV29-1, the J gene TRBJ1-1; tentatively, D is TRBD1 (6 bases). From germline, CDR1 is SQVTM and CDR2 ANQGSEA. With 4 bases removed from V and 1 base from J, the gap between germline ends came to 10 bases. CDR3 length: 13 residues.

This clonotype was seen a handful of times. The V call is TRBV28, the J call TRBJ1-1, with D maybe TRBD1 (5 bases). This CDR3 contains 16 residues. Between the trimmed V and J ends, which lost 3 bases and 3 bases, there was a span of 17 bases. Germline V gene data show CDR1 as MDHEN and CDR2 as SYDVKM. The CDR3 sequence is CASSFMAGGRDTEAFF. In DNA, the CDR3 is TGTGCCAGCAGTTTTATGGCCGGGGGGAGGGACACTGAAGCTTTCTTT.

Ten or more counts support this clonotype. V is TRBV5-1 and J is TRBJ1-2, with unresolved D. Trimming stripped 3 bases from V and 1 base from J, with 7 bases between. Germline-derived CDR1 and CDR2 are SGHRS and YFSETQ. This CDR3 is built from 13 residues. CDR3 amino acids: CASSSQSNYGYTF. CDR3 bases: TGCGCCAGCAGCTCACAGAGTAACTATGGCTACACCTTC.

This rearrangement joins TRBV7-2 to TRBJ2-7, with TRBD1 identical over 7 bases. Trimming removed 6 bases from V and 4 bases from J; junction bases left unmatched: 9. The germline V gene has CDR1 SGHTA and CDR2 FQGNSA. The CDR3 is made up of 14 amino acids. The CDR3 loop is CASRNTGESYEQYF. For the CDR3, the DNA is TGTGCCAGCAGGAATACAGGGGAGTCGTACGAGCAGTACTTC.

This clonotype has ten or more counts. CDR3 DNA: TGCGCCAGCAGCTTTACCACAGGGCCCAATTCACCCCTCCACTTT. Translated, it gives CASSFTTGPNSPLHF. The chain recombines TRBV5-1 with TRBJ1-6, with D possibly being TRBD1 (6 bases). The CDR3 length is 15 residues. Germline CDR1 is SGHRS and CDR2 is YFSETQ. V was trimmed by 2 bases and J by 7 bases, leaving 13 bases between them.

This clonotype was detected only a few times. The chain has TRBV5-1 and TRBJ2-7, with 11 positions matching TRBD2. The CDR3 length is 16 residues. V gave up 3 bases and J gave up 5 bases; unmatched junction bases: 10. Germline V gene data show CDR1 as SGHRS and CDR2 as YFSETQ. CDR3 DNA: TGCGCCAGCAGCTCTGGAAGACTAGCGGGATTCAACGAGCAGTACTTC. This sequence encodes CASSSGRLAGFNEQYF.

This sequence joins TRBV6-1 and TRBJ1-5, with TRBD1 as a possible D gene (5 bases). Trimming took off 8 bases at V and 0 bases at J, with 11 bases between the two ends. The germline CDR1 and CDR2 sequences are MNHNS and SASEGT. This CDR3 contains 14 residues. CDR3 DNA sequence: TGTGCCAGCGGAGCAGGGAGTAGCAATCAGCCCCAGCATTTT. It yields the protein CASGAGSSNQPQHF.